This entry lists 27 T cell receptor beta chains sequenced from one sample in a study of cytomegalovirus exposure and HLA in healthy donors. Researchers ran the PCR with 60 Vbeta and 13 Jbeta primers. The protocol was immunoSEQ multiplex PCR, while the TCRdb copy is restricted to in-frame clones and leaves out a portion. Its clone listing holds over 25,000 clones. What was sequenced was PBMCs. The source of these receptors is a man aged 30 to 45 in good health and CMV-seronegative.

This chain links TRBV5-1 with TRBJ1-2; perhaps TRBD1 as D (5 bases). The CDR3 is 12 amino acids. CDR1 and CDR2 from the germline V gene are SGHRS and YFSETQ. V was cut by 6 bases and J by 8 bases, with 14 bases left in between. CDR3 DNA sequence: TGCGCCAGCAAGGAAGGGGCAAAAGGCTACACCTTC. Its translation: CASKEGAKGYTF.

Written as DNA, the CDR3 is TGTGCCAGCAGTTCGGCAGCGGGAGGGCCCTACAATGAGCAGTTCTTC. It specifies CASSSAAGGPYNEQFF. This rearrangement joins TRBV28 to TRBJ2-1; TRBD2 matches at 10 bases. This CDR3 contains 16 residues. With V trimmed by 4 bases and J by 2 bases, 5 bases remained unmatched. The germline gives CDR1 MDHEN, CDR2 SYDVKM.

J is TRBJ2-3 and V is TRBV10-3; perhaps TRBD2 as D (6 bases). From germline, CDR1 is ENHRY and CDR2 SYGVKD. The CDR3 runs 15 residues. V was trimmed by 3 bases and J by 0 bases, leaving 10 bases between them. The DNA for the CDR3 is TGTGCCATCAGTGAAACGGGGGTTAGCACAGATACGCAGTATTTT. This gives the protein CAISETGVSTDTQYF.

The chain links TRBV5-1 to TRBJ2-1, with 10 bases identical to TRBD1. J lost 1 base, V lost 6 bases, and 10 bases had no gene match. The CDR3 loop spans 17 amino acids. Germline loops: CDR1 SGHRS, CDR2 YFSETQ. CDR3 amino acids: CASNKQPGQGSYNEQFF. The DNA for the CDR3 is TGCGCCAGCAACAAACAACCGGGACAGGGGTCCTACAATGAGCAGTTCTTC.

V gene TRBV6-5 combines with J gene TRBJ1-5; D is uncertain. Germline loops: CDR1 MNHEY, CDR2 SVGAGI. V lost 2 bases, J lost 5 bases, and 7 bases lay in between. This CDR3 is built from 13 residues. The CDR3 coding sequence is TGTGCCAGCAGTTACGACCGGGATCAGCCCCAGCATTTT. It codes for CASSYDRDQPQHF.

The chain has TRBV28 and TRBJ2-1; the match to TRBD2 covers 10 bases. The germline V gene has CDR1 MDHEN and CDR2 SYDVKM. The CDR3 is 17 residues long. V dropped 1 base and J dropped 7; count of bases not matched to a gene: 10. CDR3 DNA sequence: TGTGCCAGCAGTTTATATAATCTAGCGGGAGAGATGAATGAGCAGTTCTTC. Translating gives CASSLYNLAGEMNEQFF.

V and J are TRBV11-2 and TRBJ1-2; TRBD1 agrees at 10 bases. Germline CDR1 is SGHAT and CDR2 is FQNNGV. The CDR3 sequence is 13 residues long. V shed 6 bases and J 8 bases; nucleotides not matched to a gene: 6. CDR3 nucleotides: TGTGCCAGCAGGGCCGGGACAGGGGTCGGCTACACCTTC. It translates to CASRAGTGVGYTF.

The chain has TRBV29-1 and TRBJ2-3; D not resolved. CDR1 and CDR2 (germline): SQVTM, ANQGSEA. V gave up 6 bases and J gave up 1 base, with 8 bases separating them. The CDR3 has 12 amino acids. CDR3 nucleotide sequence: TGCAGCGTCTGGCAGGGCACAGATACGCAGTATTTT. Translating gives CSVWQGTDTQYF.

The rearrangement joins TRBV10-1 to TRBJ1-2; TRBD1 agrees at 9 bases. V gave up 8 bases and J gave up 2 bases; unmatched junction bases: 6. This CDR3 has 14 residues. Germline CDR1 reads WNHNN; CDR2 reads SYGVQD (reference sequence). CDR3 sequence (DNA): TGCGCCAGCCCACCCGGGACAGGGAACTATGGCTACACCTTC. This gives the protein CASPPGTGNYGYTF.

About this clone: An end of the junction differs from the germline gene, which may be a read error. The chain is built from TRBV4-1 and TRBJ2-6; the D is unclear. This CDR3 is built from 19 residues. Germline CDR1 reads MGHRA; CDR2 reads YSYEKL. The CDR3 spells CASSQDWAIGSAGANVLTF. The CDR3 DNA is TGCGCCAGCAGTCAAGATTGGGCAATAGGATCAGCTGGGGCCAACGTCCTGACTTTC.

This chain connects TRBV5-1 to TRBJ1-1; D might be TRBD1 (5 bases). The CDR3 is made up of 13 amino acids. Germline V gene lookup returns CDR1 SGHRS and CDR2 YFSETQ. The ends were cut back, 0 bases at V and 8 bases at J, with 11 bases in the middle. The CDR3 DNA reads TGCGCCAGCAGCTTGGCTCAGGGCGCGGAAGCTTTCTTT. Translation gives CASSLAQGAEAFF.

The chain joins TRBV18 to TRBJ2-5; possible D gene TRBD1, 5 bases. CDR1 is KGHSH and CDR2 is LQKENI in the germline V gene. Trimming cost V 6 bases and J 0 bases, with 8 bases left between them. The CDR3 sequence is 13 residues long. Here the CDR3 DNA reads TGTGCCAGCTCGGGGCGGCACCAAGAGACCCAGTACTTC. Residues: CASSGRHQETQYF.

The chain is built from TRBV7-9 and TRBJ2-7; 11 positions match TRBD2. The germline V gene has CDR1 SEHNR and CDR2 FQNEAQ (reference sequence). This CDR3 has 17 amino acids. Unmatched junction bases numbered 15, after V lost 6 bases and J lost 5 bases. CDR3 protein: CASSRIKAGLAGNEQYF. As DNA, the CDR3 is TGTGCCAGCAGTCGAATCAAGGCTGGACTAGCGGGCAACGAGCAGTACTTC.

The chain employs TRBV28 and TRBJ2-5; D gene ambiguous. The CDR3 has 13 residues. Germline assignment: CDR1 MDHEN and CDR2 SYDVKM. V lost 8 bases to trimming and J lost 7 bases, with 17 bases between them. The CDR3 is CASESPPTGTQYF. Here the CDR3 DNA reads TGTGCCAGCGAGTCCCCCCCCACGGGGACCCAGTACTTC.

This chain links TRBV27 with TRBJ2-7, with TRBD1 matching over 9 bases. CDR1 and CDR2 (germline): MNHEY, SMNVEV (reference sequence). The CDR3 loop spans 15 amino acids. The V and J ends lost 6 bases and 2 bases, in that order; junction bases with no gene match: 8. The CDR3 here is CASRIWTGAPYEQYF. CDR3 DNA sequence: TGTGCCAGCAGGATCTGGACAGGGGCCCCCTACGAGCAGTACTTC.

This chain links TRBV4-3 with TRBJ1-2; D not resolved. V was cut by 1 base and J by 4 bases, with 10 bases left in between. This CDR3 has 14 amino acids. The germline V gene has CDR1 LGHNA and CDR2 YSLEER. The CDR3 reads CASSQGGVSYGYTF. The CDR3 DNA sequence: TGCGCCAGCAGCCAAGGCGGGGTGAGCTATGGCTACACCTTC.

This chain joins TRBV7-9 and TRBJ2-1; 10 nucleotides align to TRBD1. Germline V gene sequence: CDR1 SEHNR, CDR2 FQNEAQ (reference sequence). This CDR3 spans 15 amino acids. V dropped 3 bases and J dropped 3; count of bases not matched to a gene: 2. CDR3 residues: CASSLGTGDYNEQFF. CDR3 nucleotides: TGTGCCAGCAGCTTGGGGACAGGGGACTACAATGAGCAGTTCTTC.

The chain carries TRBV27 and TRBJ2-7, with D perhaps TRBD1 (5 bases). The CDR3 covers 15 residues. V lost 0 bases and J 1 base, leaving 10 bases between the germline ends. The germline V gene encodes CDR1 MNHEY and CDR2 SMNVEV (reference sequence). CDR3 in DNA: TGTGCCAGCAGTTTATCCCTACCAGGGTCCTACGAGCAGTACTTC. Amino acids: CASSLSLPGSYEQYF.

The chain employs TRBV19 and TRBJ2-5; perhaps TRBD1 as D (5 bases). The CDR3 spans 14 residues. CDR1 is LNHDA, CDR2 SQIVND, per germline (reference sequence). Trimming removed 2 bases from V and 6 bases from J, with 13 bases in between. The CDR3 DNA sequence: TGTGCCAGTAGTATAACAGGCCTCTTAAAGACCCAGTACTTC. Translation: CASSITGLLKTQYF.

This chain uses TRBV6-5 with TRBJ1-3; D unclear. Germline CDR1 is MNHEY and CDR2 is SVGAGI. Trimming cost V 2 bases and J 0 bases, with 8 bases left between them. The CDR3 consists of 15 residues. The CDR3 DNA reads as TGTGCCAGCAGTTACCAACACGACTCTGGAAACACCATATATTTT. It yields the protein CASSYQHDSGNTIYF.

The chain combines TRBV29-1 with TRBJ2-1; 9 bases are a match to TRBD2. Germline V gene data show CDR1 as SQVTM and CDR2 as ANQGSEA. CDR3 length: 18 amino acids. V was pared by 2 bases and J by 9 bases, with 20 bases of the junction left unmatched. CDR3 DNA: TGCAGCGTTGAATTCTTCCTAGCGGGAACCACCCCCCGGAGTGAGCAGTTCTTC. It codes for CSVEFFLAGTTPRSEQFF.

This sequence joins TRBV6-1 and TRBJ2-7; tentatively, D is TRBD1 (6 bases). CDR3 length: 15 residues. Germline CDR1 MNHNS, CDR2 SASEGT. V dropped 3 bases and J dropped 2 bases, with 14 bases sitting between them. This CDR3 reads CASSDVTGTPYEQYF. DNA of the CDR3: TGTGCCAGCAGTGATGTAACCGGGACACCCTACGAGCAGTACTTC.

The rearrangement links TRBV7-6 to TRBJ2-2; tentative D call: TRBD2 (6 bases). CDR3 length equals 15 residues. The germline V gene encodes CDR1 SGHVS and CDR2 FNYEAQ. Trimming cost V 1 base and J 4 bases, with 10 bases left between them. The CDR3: CASSLGQGGTGELFF. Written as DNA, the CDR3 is TGTGCCAGCAGCTTAGGGCAGGGAGGCACCGGGGAGCTGTTTTTT. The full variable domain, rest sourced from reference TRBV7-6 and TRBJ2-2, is GAGVSQSPRYKVTKRGQDVALRCDPISGHVSLYWYRQALGQGPEFLTYFNYEAQQDKSGLPNDRFSAERPEGSISTLTIQRTEQRDSAMYRCASSLGQGGTGELFFGEGSRLTVL.

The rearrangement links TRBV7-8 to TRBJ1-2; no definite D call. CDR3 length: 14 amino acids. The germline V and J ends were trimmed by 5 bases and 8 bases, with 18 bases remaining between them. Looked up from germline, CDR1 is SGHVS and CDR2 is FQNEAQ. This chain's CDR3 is CASSRDPGARGYTF. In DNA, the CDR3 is TGTGCCAGCAGCCGCGACCCGGGAGCGAGAGGCTACACCTTC.

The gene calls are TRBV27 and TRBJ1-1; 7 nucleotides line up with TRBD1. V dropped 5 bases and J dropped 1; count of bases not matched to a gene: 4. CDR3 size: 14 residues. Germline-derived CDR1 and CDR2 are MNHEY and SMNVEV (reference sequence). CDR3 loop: CASSQTGPNTEAFF. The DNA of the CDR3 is TGTGCCAGCAGTCAGACAGGGCCGAACACTGAAGCTTTCTTT.

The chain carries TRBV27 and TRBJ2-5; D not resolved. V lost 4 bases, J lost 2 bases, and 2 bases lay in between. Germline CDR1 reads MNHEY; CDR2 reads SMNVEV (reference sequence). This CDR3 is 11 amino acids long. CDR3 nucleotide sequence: TGTGCCAGCAGTTCACAAGAGACCCAGTACTTC. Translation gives CASSSQETQYF.

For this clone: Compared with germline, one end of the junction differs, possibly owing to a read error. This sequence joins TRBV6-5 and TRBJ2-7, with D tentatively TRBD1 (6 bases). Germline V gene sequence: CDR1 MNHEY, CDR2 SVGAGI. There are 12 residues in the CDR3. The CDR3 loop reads CASSYQDRKENF. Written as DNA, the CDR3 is TGTGCCAGCAGTTACCAAGACAGGAAAGAGAACTTC.